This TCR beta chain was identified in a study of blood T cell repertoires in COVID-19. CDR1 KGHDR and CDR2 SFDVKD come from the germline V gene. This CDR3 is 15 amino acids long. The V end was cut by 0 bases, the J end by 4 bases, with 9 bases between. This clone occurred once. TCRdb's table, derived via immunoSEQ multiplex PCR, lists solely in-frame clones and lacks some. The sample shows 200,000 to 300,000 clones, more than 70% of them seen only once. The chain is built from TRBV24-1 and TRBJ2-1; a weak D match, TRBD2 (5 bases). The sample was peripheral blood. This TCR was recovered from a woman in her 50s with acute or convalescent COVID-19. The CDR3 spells CATSDLPSGYNEQFF. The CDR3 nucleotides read TGTGCCACCAGTGATTTGCCCAGCGGATACAATGAGCAGTTCTTC.